One and the same sample provided the 18 T cell receptor beta chains below, sequenced in a study of neoadjuvant anti-PD-1 for oral cavity cancer. The repertoire was sequenced with immunoSEQ multiplex PCR; TCRdb's copy has only in-frame clones and lacks some. The repertoire holds 72,000 or so clones, with around four fifths as singletons. The specimen comprised PBMCs, sampled before nivolumab (anti-PD-1) treatment. The receptor set was obtained from a person aged 40 to 85 with oral cavity squamous cell carcinoma.

The chain recombines TRBV19 with TRBJ2-3; 7 positions agree with TRBD1. The CDR3 runs to 15 residues. Germline V gene sequence: CDR1 LNHDA, CDR2 SQIVND (reference sequence). Unmatched junction bases numbered 3, after V lost 1 base and J lost 2 bases. The CDR3 loop reads CASSIVGTVTDTQYF. The CDR3 coding sequence is TGTGCCAGTAGTATAGTCGGGACAGTCACAGATACGCAGTATTTT. Based on the CDR3 plus reference TRBV19 and TRBJ2-3, the full variable domain is DGGITQSPKYLFRKEGQNVTLSCEQNLNHDAMYWYRQDPGQGLRLIYYSQIVNDFQKGDIAEGYSVSREKKESFPLTVTSAQKNPTAFYLCASSIVGTVTDTQYFGPGTRLTVL.

This clone showed up just a few times. This chain links TRBV5-4 with TRBJ2-7; 14 nucleotides align to TRBD2. From germline, CDR1 is SGHNT and CDR2 YYREEE (reference sequence). The CDR3 is 16 amino acids. The V segment lost 0 bases and the J segment 13 bases; nucleotides outside the gene matches: 12. This chain's CDR3 is CASSLGLPGLAGVQYF. The CDR3 coding sequence is TGTGCCAGCAGCTTGGGTCTACCGGGACTAGCGGGAGTACAATACTTC.

Only one count was recorded for this clone. The rearrangement links TRBV27 to TRBJ1-2, with 7 bases matching TRBD1. Germline V gives CDR1 MNHEY, CDR2 SMNVEV (reference sequence). The CDR3 loop spans 15 amino acids. V lost 2 bases, J lost 5 bases, and 8 bases stayed unmatched. The CDR3 DNA follows: TGTGCCAGCAGTTTAGCCTACGACAGGGAGTATGGCTACACCTTC. It encodes CASSLAYDREYGYTF.

The J gene is TRBJ1-1, the V gene TRBV10-3; weak D call: TRBD1 (5 bases). There are 12 residues in the CDR3. V was cut by 0 bases and J by 6 bases, with 5 bases left in between. Germline CDR1 is ENHRY and CDR2 is SYGVKD. This CDR3 reads CAISESTAEAFF. CDR3 nucleotide sequence: TGTGCCATCAGTGAGTCGACAGCTGAAGCTTTCTTT.

The DNA of the CDR3 is TGCGCCAGCAGCTGGGACAGGGGTACCGGCTACACCTTC. It translates to CASSWDRGTGYTF. V and J are TRBV5-1 and TRBJ1-2, with 10 bases aligning to TRBD1. The CDR3 runs to 13 residues. After removal of 3 bases from V and 8 bases from J, the junction contained 4 bases not matched to a gene. The germline gives CDR1 SGHRS, CDR2 YFSETQ. Looking up the rest from reference TRBV5-1 and TRBJ1-2 gives the full variable domain: KAGVTQTPRYLIKTRGQQVTLSCSPISGHRSVSWYQQTPGQGLQFLFEYFSETQRNKGNFPGRFSGRQFSNSRSEMNVSTLELGDSALYLCASSWDRGTGYTFGSGTRLTVV.

This clone was seen a single time. V is TRBV5-1 and J is TRBJ1-4; 10 nucleotides agree with TRBD1. The CDR3 loop spans 16 amino acids. Trimming at V came to 4 bases and at J to 0 bases, leaving 3 bases not matched to a gene. Germline CDR1 and CDR2: SGHRS and YFSETQ. This CDR3 is CASSIGQGATNEKLFF. The DNA of the CDR3 is TGCGCCAGCAGCATCGGACAGGGGGCAACTAATGAAAAACTGTTTTTT.

CDR3 residues: CASSQGWGAMNTEAFF. CDR3 bases: TGTGCCAGCAGCCAAGGGTGGGGTGCGATGAACACTGAAGCTTTCTTT. V usage is TRBV14 and J usage is TRBJ1-1; D unclear. This CDR3 contains 16 residues. CDR1 is SGHDN, CDR2 FVKESK, per germline. Trimming pared 1 base from V and 0 bases from J, leaving 12 bases between.

This chain connects TRBV7-9 to TRBJ1-1; D unclear. The germline CDR1 and CDR2 sequences are SEHNR and FQNEAQ (reference sequence). Trimming took off 5 bases at V and 10 bases at J, with 17 bases between the two ends. There are 13 residues in the CDR3. CDR3: CASSHGSPMLAFF. The CDR3 region has the DNA TGTGCCAGCAGCCACGGGTCCCCAATGTTAGCTTTCTTT. Combining the CDR3 with reference TRBV7-9 and TRBJ1-1 gives the whole variable domain DTGVSQNPRHKITKRGQNVTFRCDPISEHNRLYWYRQTLGQGPEFLTYFQNEAQLEKSRLLSDRFSAERPKGSFSTLEIQRTEQGDSAMYLCASSHGSPMLAFFGQGTRLTVV.

This clone showed up just once. This sequence joins TRBV5-1 and TRBJ1-1; perhaps TRBD1 as D (6 bases). This CDR3 region has 15 residues. Germline V gives CDR1 SGHRS, CDR2 YFSETQ. V lost 4 bases and J lost 0, with 13 bases in between. CDR3 region: CASSRRTDMNTEAFF. The DNA for the CDR3 is TGCGCCAGCAGCCGACGGACAGACATGAACACTGAAGCTTTCTTT.

The rearrangement links TRBV13 to TRBJ2-7; D is uncertain. This CDR3 has 11 amino acids. Trimming stripped 1 base from V and 2 bases from J, with 0 bases between. Germline V gene lookup returns CDR1 PRHDT and CDR2 FYEKMQ (reference sequence). The CDR3 DNA reads as TGTGCCAGCAGCTTAGCCTACGAGCAGTACTTC. Residues: CASSLAYEQYF.

CDR3 DNA sequence: TGTGCCATCAGTGCAAGCGTAACAGGACTAGCGGGAAGCAATGAGCAGTTCTTC. Protein: CAISASVTGLAGSNEQFF. This chain uses TRBV10-3 with TRBJ2-1, with TRBD2 matching 12 bases. Germline CDR1 and CDR2: ENHRY and SYGVKD. The CDR3 runs 18 residues. V gave up 4 bases and J gave up 6 bases; unmatched junction bases: 13.

The rearrangement uses TRBV28 and TRBJ2-2; 8 bases agree with TRBD1. The length of the CDR3 is 15 residues. Unmatched junction bases numbered 7, after V lost 5 bases and J lost 5 bases. The germline CDR1 and CDR2 sequences are MDHEN and SYDVKM. The CDR3 sequence is CASSLGQGETGELFF. In DNA, the CDR3 is TGTGCCAGCAGTCTCGGACAGGGAGAAACCGGGGAGCTGTTTTTT.

This clone was observed a handful of times. The chain recombines TRBV7-3 with TRBJ2-3; the D is unclear. Trimming cost V 1 base and J 5 bases, with 13 bases left between them. The CDR3 covers 15 residues. The germline V gene encodes CDR1 SGHTA and CDR2 FQGTGA. The CDR3 loop reads CASSLNSGSQDTQYF. CDR3 nucleotide sequence: TGTGCCAGCAGCTTAAATAGTGGCAGCCAAGATACGCAGTATTTT.

V and J are TRBV25-1 and TRBJ1-2, with 7 bases lining up with TRBD1. The CDR3 contains 13 residues. Unmatched junction bases numbered 6, after V lost 7 bases and J lost 4 bases. The germline V gene encodes CDR1 MGHDK and CDR2 SYGVNS. Here the CDR3 DNA reads TGTGCCAGCACAACAGGGGAGGCCTATGGCTACACCTTC. Its protein product is CASTTGEAYGYTF.

The V call is TRBV14, the J call TRBJ2-5; the D gene could be TRBD1 or TRBD2 (6 bases each). CDR3 length equals 15 residues. Looked up from germline, CDR1 is SGHDN and CDR2 is FVKESK. Trimming shortened V by 1 base and J by 7 bases, and 16 bases separated the two germline ends. CDR3 protein: CASSQVGGPEGTQYF. CDR3 nucleotide sequence: TGTGCCAGCAGCCAAGTCGGGGGCCCTGAGGGGACCCAGTACTTC.

V and J are TRBV5-6 and TRBJ1-1, with D unclear. This CDR3 has 13 residues. V lost 0 bases to trimming and J lost 1 base, with 4 bases between them. Looked up from germline, CDR1 is SGHDT and CDR2 is YYEEEE. Here the CDR3 reads CASSLVPNTEAFF. For the CDR3, the DNA is TGTGCCAGCAGCTTGGTCCCGAACACTGAAGCTTTCTTT.

The rearrangement uses TRBV20-1 and TRBJ1-4; D is unclear. This CDR3 contains 11 residues. The germline gives CDR1 DFQATT, CDR2 SNEGSKA (reference sequence). V was trimmed by 0 bases and J by 7 bases, leaving 3 bases between them. In nucleotides, the CDR3 is TGCAGTGCTAGAGATCGTGAAAAACTGTTTTTT. Translated: CSARDREKLFF.

The CDR3 region has the DNA TGTGCCAGCAGCCCGGGGGGCATGAACACTGAAGCTTTCTTT. It specifies CASSPGGMNTEAFF. The J gene is TRBJ1-1, the V gene TRBV14; D perhaps matches TRBD1 (6 bases). Germline V gives CDR1 SGHDN, CDR2 FVKESK. V was cut by 4 bases and J by 0 bases, with 9 bases left in between. The CDR3 length is 14 residues.